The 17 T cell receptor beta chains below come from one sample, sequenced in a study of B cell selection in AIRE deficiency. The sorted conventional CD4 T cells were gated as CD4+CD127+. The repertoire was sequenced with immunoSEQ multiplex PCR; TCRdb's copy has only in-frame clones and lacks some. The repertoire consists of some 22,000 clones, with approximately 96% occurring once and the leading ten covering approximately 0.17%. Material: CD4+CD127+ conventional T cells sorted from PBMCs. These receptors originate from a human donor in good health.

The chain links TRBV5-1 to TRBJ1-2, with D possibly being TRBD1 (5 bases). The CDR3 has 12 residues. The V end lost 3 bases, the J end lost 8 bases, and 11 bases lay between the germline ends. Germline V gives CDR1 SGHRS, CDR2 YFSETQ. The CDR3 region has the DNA TGCGCCAGCAGCTCCGGGACCCTAGGCTACACCTTC. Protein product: CASSSGTLGYTF.

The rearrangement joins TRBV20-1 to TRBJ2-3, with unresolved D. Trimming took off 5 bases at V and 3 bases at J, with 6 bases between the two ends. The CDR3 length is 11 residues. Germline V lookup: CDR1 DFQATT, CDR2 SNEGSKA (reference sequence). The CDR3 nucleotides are TGCAGTGCTGTGGGGACAGATACGCAGTATTTT. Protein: CSAVGTDTQYF.

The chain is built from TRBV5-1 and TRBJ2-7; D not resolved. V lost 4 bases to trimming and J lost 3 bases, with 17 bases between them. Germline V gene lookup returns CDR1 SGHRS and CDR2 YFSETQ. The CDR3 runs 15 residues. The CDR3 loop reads CASSPWVGPNYEQYF. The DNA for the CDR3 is TGCGCCAGCAGCCCTTGGGTAGGGCCAAACTACGAGCAGTACTTC.

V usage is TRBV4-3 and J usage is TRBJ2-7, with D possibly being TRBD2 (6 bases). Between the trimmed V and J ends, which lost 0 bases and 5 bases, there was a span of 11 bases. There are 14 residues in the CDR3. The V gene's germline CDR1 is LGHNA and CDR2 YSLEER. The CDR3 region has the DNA TGCGCCAGCAGCCAAGAGGAGGGGTGGAACGAGCAGTACTTC. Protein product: CASSQEEGWNEQYF.

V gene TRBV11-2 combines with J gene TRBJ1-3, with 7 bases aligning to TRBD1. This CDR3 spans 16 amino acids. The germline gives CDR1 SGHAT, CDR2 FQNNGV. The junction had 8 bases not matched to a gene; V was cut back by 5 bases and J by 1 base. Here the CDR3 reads CASSTLRGRSGNTIYF. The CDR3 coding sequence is TGTGCCAGCAGCACCCTCAGGGGGAGGTCTGGAAACACCATATATTTT.

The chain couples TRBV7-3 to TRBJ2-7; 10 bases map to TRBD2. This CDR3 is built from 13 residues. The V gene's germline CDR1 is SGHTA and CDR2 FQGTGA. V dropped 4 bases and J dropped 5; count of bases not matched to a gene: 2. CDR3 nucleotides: TGTGCCAGCAGCTCTAGCGGGGGAAACGAGCAGTACTTC. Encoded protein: CASSSSGGNEQYF.

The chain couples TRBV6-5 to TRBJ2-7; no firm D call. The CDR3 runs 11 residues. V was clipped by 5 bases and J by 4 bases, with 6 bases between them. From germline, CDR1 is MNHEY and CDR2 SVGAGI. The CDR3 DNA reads TGTGCCAGCAGTACCTCGTACGAGCAGTACTTC. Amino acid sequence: CASSTSYEQYF.

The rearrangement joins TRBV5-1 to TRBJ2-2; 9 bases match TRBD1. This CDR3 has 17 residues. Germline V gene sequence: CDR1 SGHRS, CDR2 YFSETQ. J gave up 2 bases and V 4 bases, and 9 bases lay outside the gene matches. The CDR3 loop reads CASSAQGQGTNTGELFF. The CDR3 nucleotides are TGCGCCAGCAGCGCGCAGGGACAGGGCACCAACACCGGGGAGCTGTTTTTT.

The CDR3 here is CASSPGFGDYGYTF. CDR3 nucleotides: TGTGCCAGCAGCCCCGGCTTCGGAGACTATGGCTACACCTTC. The chain joins TRBV7-9 to TRBJ1-2; unclear D gene. Germline loops: CDR1 SEHNR, CDR2 FQNEAQ (reference sequence). CDR3 length: 14 residues. V lost 5 bases and J lost 3, with 13 bases in between.

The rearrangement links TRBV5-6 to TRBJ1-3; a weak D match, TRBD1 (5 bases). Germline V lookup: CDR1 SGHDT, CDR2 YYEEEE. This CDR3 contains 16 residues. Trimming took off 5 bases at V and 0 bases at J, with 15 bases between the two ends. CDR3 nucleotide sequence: TGTGCCAGCAGGGCGACCGGGGCGACCTCTGGAAACACCATATATTTT. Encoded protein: CASRATGATSGNTIYF. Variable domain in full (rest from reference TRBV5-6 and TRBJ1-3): DAGVTQSPTHLIKTRGQQVTLRCSPKSGHDTVSWYQQALGQGPQFIFQYYEEEERQRGNFPDRFSGHQFPNYSSELNVNALLLGDSALYLCASRATGATSGNTIYFGEGSWLTVV.

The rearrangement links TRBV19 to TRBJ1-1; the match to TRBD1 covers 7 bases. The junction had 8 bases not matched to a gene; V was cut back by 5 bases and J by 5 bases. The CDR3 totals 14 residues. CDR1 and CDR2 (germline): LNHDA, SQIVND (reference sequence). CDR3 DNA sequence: TGTGCCAGTAGTGATATAGGGGGCTTAACTGAAGCTTTCTTT. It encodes CASSDIGGLTEAFF.

CDR3 sequence (DNA): TGCGCCAGCAGCGCGGGACAGGGGGCTGAAGCTTTCTTT. Protein sequence: CASSAGQGAEAFF. The V gene is TRBV5-1, the J gene TRBJ1-1, with 11 bases fitting TRBD1. The CDR3 totals 13 residues. The junction had 2 bases not matched to a gene; V was cut back by 4 bases and J by 6 bases. Germline loops: CDR1 SGHRS, CDR2 YFSETQ.

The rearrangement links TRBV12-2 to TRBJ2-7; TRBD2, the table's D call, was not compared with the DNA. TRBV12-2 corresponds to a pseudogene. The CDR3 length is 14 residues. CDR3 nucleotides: TGTGCAAGTCGCTTAGCCGGTTTCTCCTACGAGCAGTACTTC. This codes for CASRLAGFSYEQYF.

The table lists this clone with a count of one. DNA of the CDR3: TGCAGCGTCTACCCGGGCGAGACCCAGTACTTC. This translates into CSVYPGETQYF. The chain has TRBV29-1 and TRBJ2-5, with D unresolved. This CDR3 spans 11 amino acids. Germline CDR1 and CDR2: SQVTM and ANQGSEA. Trimming shortened V by 6 bases and J by 5 bases, and 10 bases separated the two germline ends.

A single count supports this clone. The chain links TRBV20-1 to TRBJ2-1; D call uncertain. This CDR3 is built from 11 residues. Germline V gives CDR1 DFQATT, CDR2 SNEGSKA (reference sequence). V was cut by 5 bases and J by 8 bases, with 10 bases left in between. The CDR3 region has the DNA TGCAGTGCTGAACCAAGGGATGAGCAGTTCTTC. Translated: CSAEPRDEQFF.

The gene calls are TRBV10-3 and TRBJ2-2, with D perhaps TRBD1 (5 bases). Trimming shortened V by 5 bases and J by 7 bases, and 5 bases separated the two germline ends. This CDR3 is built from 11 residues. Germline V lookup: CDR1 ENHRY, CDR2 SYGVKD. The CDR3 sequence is CAISRGGELFF. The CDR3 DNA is TGTGCCATCAGTAGGGGCGGGGAGCTGTTTTTT.

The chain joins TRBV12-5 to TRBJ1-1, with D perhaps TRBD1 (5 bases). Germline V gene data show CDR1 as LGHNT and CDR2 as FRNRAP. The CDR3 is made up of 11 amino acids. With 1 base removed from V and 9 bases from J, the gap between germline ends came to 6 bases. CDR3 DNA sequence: TGTGCTAGTGGTTTGGGGGGCAAAGCTTTCTTT. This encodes CASGLGGKAFF.